These 5 T cell receptor beta chains came from one sample sequenced in a study of blood T cell repertoires in COVID-19. Libraries were prepared by immunoSEQ multiplex PCR; TCRdb keeps only in-frame clonotypes and omits some of them. This table holds approximately 80,000 clones, less than 90% found once. The sequencing sample was made of peripheral blood. The receptor set was obtained from a human donor in a cohort sampled during active COVID-19.

The rearrangement uses TRBV19 and TRBJ2-3, with 7 bases fitting TRBD1. The CDR3 consists of 14 residues. The germline V gene encodes CDR1 LNHDA and CDR2 SQIVND (reference sequence). V lost 8 bases, J lost 2 bases, and 7 bases stayed unmatched. The CDR3 DNA sequence: TGTGCCAGTTCCGAGACAGGGTTCACAGATACGCAGTATTTT. It specifies CASSETGFTDTQYF.

The CDR3 region is CASSNYNQPQHF. The CDR3, as DNA: TGTGCCAGTAGTAATTACAATCAGCCCCAGCATTTT. The genes are TRBV19 and TRBJ1-5; D is unclear. The CDR3 is made up of 12 amino acids. The germline V gene encodes CDR1 LNHDA and CDR2 SQIVND (reference sequence). The V end lost 4 bases, the J end lost 3 bases, and 4 bases lay between the germline ends.

The chain is built from TRBV27 and TRBJ1-1, with 8 nucleotides matching TRBD1. CDR3 size: 15 residues. The germline V gene has CDR1 MNHEY and CDR2 SMNVEV (reference sequence). The trim removed 5 bases at V and 2 bases at J, leaving 7 bases unmatched. CDR3 region: CASSKSRGLNTEAFF. The DNA of the CDR3 is TGTGCCAGCAGTAAGAGCAGGGGGCTCAACACTGAAGCTTTCTTT.

The rearrangement links TRBV18 to TRBJ2-2, with 9 positions matching TRBD1. J lost 2 bases, V lost 6 bases, and 4 bases had no gene match. This CDR3 has 15 amino acids. Per germline, CDR1 KGHSH and CDR2 LQKENI. This chain's CDR3 is CASSYRGPNTGELFF. CDR3 sequence (DNA): TGTGCCAGCTCCTACAGGGGGCCCAACACCGGGGAGCTGTTTTTT.

This chain uses TRBV27 with TRBJ2-1, with 13 positions matching TRBD2. Germline V gives CDR1 MNHEY, CDR2 SMNVEV (reference sequence). V gave up 6 bases and J gave up 9 bases; unmatched junction bases: 11. This CDR3 comprises 16 residues. CDR3 in amino acids: CASRQPGLAGFREQFF. CDR3 DNA: TGTGCCAGCAGACAACCGGGACTAGCGGGATTTCGTGAGCAGTTCTTC.